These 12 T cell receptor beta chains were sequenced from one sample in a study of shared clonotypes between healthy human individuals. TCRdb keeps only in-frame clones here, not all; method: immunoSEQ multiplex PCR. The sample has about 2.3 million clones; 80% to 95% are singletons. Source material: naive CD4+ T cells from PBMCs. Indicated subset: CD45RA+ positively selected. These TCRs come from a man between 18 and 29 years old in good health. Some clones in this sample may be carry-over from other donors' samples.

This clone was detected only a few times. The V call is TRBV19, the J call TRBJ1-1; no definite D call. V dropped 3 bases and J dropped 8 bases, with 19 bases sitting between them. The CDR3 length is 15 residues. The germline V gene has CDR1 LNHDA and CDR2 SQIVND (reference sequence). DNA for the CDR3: TGTGCCAGTAGTATGGACCGGGGAACGGTCCGAGAAGCTTTCTTT. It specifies CASSMDRGTVREAFF.

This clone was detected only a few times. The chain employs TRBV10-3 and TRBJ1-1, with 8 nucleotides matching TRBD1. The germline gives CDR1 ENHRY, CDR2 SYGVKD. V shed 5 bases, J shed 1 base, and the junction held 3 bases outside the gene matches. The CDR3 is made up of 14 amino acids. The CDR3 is CAISQGAGNTEAFF. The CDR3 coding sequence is TGTGCCATCAGTCAGGGGGCAGGGAACACTGAAGCTTTCTTT.

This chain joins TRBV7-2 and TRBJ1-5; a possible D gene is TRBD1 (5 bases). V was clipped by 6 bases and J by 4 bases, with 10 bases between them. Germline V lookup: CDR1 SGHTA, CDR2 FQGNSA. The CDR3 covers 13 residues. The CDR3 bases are TGTGCCAGCAGGTCGCAGGGAAATCAGCCCCAGCATTTT. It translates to CASRSQGNQPQHF.

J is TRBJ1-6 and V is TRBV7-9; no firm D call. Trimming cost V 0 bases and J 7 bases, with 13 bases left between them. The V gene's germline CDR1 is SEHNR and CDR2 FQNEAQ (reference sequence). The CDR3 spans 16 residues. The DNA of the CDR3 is TGTGCCAGCAGCTTAGCTGGAGGAGGGCACAATTCACCCCTCCACTTT. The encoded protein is CASSLAGGGHNSPLHF.

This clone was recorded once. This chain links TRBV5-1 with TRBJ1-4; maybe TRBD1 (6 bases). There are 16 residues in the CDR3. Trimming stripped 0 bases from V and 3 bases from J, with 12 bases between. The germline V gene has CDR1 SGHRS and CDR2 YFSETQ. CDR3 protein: CASSLGPRGPNEKLFF. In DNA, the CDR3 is TGCGCCAGCAGCTTGGGACCCCGGGGGCCTAATGAAAAACTGTTTTTT.

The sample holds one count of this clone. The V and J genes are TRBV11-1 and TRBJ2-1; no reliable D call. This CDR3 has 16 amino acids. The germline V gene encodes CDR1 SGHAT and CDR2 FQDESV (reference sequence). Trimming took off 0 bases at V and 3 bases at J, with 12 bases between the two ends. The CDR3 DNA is TGTGCCAGCAGCTTAGCGCCCCTCTCCTACTACAATGAGCAGTTCTTC. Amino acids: CASSLAPLSYYNEQFF.

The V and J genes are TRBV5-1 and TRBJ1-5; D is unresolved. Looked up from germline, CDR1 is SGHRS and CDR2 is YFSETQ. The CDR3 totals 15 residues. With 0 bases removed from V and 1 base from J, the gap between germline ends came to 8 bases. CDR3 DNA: TGCGCCAGCAGCTTGGAACCGTGGAGCAATCAGCCCCAGCATTTT. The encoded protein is CASSLEPWSNQPQHF.

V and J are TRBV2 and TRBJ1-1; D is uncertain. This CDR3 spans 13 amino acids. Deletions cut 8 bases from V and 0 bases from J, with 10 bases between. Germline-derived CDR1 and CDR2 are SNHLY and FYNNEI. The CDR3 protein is CASVKEMNTEAFF. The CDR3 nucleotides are TGTGCCAGCGTTAAAGAAATGAACACTGAAGCTTTCTTT. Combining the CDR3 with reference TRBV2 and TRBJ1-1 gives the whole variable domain EPEVTQTPSHQVTQMGQEVILRCVPISNHLYFYWYRQILGQKVEFLVSFYNNEISEKSEIFDDQFSVERPDGSNFTLKIRSTKLEDSAMYFCASVKEMNTEAFFGQGTRLTVV.

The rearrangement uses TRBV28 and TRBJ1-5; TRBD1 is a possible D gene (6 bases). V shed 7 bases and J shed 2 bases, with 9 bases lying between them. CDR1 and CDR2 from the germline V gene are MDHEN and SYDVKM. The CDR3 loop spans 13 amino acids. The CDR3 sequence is CASIRTGNQPQHF. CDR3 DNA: TGTGCCAGCATCCGGACAGGCAATCAGCCCCAGCATTTT.

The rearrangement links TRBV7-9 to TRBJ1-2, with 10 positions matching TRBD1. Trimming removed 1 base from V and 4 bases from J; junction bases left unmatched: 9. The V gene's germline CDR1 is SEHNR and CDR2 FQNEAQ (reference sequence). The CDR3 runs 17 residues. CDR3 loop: CASSLVYRTGGGYGYTF. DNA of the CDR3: TGTGCCAGCAGCTTAGTGTACCGGACAGGGGGTGGCTATGGCTACACCTTC.

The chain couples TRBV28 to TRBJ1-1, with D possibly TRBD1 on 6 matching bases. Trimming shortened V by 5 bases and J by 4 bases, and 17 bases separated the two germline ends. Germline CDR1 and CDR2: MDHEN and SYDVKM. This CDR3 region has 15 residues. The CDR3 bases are TGTGCCAGCAGTCTCCCGGGAAGGGGGGGCACTGAAGCTTTCTTT. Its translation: CASSLPGRGGTEAFF.

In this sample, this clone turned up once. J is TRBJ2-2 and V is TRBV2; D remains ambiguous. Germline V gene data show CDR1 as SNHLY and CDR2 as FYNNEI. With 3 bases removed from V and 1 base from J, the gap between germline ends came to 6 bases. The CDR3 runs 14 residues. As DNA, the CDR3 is TGTGCCAGCAGTGACTACCGGAACACCGGGGAGCTGTTTTTT. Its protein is CASSDYRNTGELFF.